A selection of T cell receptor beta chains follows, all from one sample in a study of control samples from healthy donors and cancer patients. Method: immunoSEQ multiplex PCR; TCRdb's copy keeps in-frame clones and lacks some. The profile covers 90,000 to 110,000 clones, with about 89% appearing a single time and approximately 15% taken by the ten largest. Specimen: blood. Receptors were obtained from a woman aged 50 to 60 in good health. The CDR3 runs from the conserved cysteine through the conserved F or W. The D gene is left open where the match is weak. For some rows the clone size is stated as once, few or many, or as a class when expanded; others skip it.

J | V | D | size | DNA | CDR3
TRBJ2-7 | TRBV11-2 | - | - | TGTGCCAGCAGCCATTGGACTGTTGAGCAGTACTTC | CASSHWTVEQYF
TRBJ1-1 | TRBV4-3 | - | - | TGCGCCAGCAGCCAAGATGCGGGGGGCGGCACTGAAGCTTTCTTT | CASSQDAGGGTEAFF
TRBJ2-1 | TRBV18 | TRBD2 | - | TGTGCCAGCTCACCACCGCTAGCGGGGGCTCGAAGCTCCTACAATGAGCAGTTCTTC | CASSPPLAGARSSYNEQFF
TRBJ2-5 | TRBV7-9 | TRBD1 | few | TGTGCCAGCAGCCCCGGGACAGGGCCAGAGACCCAGTACTTC | CASSPGTGPETQYF
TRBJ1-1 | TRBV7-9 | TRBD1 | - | TGTGCCAGCAGCCCAGAGGTGCTCCAGGGGGGGAACACTGAAGCTTTCTTT | CASSPEVLQGGNTEAFF
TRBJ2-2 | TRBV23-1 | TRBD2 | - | TGCGCCAGCAGTCAAATCTTCGCAACGGGGGGACCGAACACCGGGGAGCTGTTTTTT | CASSQIFATGGPNTGELFF
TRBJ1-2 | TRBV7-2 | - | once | TGTGCCAGCAGCTTAGCTAAAGTAGTCGGGGGACCTTATGGCTACACCTTC | CASSLAKVVGGPYGYTF
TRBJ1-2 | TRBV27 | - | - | TGTGCCAGCAGTCCTACAGGGAGGGGCTATGGCTACACCTTC | CASSPTGRGYGYTF
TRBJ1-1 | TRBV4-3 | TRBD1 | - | TGCGCCAGCAGCCCTTTCAACAGGGGGAAAGGCGAAGCTTTCTTT | CASSPFNRGKGEAFF
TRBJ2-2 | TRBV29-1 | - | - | TGCAGCGTTGAAACCCGGACATCCACCGGGGAGCTGTTTTTT | CSVETRTSTGELFF
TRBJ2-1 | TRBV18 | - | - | TGTGCCAGCTCACCGGGTAGGTCGGGCGCCGAGCAGTTCTTC | CASSPGRSGAEQFF
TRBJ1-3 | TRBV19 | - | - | TGTGCCAGTAGTATAACCGGCGGGGTTGGTGGAAACACCATATATTTT | CASSITGGVGGNTIYF
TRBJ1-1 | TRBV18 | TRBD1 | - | TGTGCCAGCTCACCCAGGGGGCTCATCACTGAAGCTTTCTTT | CASSPRGLITEAFF
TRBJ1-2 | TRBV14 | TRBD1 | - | TGTGCCAGCAGCCAGGAGGGGGCCTCTAACTATGGCTACACCTTC | CASSQEGASNYGYTF
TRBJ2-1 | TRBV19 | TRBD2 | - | TGTGCCAGTAGTATCCCGACTAGCTTGTCCTACAATGAGCAGTTCTTC | CASSIPTSLSYNEQFF
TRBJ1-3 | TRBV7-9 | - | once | TGTGCCAGCAGCTTATACCCGGTTGGGCTGCGTTTGGGCATATATTTT | CASSLYPVGLRLGIYF
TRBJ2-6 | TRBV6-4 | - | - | TGTGCCAGCAGTGACACGGGGCCTGGGGCCAACGTCCTGACTTTC | CASSDTGPGANVLTF
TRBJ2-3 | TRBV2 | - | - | TGTGCCAGTTTTATTCGATTCACAGATACGCAGTATTTT | CASFIRFTDTQYF
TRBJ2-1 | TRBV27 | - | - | TGTGCCAGCAGTTTATACTACGGTTTGGATGAGCAGTTCTTC | CASSLYYGLDEQFF
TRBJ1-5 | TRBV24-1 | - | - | TGTGCCACCCAGGACAAGCTCAATCAGCCCCAGCATTTT | CATQDKLNQPQHF
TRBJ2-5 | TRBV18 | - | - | TGTGCCAGCTCGCTACAAGAGACCCAGTACTTC | CASSLQETQYF
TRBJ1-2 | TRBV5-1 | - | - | TGCGCCAGCAGCTTGAGTACAGGGATTAACTATGGCTACACCTTC | CASSLSTGINYGYTF
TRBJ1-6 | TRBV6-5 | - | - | TGTGCCAGCAGTTACTCGTCGGCCCAAGTGGGTTCACCCCTCCACTTT | CASSYSSAQVGSPLHF
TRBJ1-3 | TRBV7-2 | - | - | TGTGCCAGCAGCTTGATAAGACAGGTCTCTGGAAACACCATATATTTT | CASSLIRQVSGNTIYF
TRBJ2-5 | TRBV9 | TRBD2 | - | TGTGCCAGCAGCGTAGGACCGGGACTAGCGGGAGTTGGGGAGACCCAGTACTTC | CASSVGPGLAGVGETQYF
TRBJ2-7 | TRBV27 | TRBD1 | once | TGTGCCAGCAGTTTGACGGGACAGGGGCACGGCGAGCAGTACTTC | CASSLTGQGHGEQYF
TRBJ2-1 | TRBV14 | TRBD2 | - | TGTGCCAGCAGCCGTAGTCGTCCCGGGACTAGCGGGAGTACGTACAATGAGCAGTTCTTC | CASSRSRPGTSGSTYNEQFF
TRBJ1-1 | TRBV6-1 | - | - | TGTGCCAGCAGTGAAACAACCGCTGAAGCTTTCTTT | CASSETTAEAFF
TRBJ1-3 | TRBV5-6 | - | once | TGTGCCAGCAGCCCGGACGGGTACTCTGGAAACACCATATATTTT | CASSPDGYSGNTIYF
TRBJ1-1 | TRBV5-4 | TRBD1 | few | TGTGCCAGCAGCGGAGGGACAGCTGAAGCTTTCTTT | CASSGGTAEAFF
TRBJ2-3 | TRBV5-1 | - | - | TGCGCCAGCACCCCTTCGGGGGGCACAGATACGCAGTATTTT | CASTPSGGTDTQYF
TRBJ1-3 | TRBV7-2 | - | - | TGTGCCAGCAGCTTAAAATACAGCATAAACACCATATATTTT | CASSLKYSINTIYF
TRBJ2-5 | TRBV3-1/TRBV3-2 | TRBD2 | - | TGTGCCAGCAGCCAGCGCGGGAGGACCCAGTACTTC | CASSQRGRTQYF
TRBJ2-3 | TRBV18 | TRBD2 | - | TGTGCCAGCTCACCCGTGACTAGCGCCGGCACAGATACGCAGTATTTT | CASSPVTSAGTDTQYF
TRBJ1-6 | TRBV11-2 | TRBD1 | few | TGTGCCAGCAGCTTAGGCCCGGGACAGGGAGTATCGAATTCACCCCTCCACTTT | CASSLGPGQGVSNSPLHF
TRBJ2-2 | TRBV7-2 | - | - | TGTGCCAGCAGCTTGGGCGTAGGGGCCGGGGAGCTGTTTTTT | CASSLGVGAGELFF
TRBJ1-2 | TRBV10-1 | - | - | TGCGCCAGCAGTGAGTTAACCAACTATGGCTACACCTTC | CASSELTNYGYTF
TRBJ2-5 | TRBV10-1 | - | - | TGCGCCAGCAGTGCGGACTATCAAGAGACCCAGTACTTC | CASSADYQETQYF
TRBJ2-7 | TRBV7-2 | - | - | TGTGCCAGCAGCTCAAATAGCTACGAGCAGTACTTC | CASSSNSYEQYF
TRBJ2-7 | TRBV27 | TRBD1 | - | TGTGCCAGCCGTGGAAGGGGGCAAAGCTCCTACGAGCAGTACTTC | CASRGRGQSSYEQYF
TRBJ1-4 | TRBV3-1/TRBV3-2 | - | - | TGTGCCAGCAGCCAAGACCGACAGCTTGAAAAACTGTTTTTT | CASSQDRQLEKLFF
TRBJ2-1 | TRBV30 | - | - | TGTGCCTGTGGGACTTCCCTCTCCTACAATGAGCAGTTCTTC | CACGTSLSYNEQFF
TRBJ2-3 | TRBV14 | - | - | TGTGCCAGCAGCCCCGGGGGGACAGGCCTTAGGACAGATACGCAGTATTTT | CASSPGGTGLRTDTQYF
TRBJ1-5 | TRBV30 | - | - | TGTGCCTGGAGTCCTAATCAGCCCCAGCATTTT | CAWSPNQPQHF